This T cell receptor (beta chain) was retrieved from a study of blood T cell repertoires in COVID-19. The V and J ends lost 0 bases and 1 base, in that order; junction bases with no gene match: 5. From germline, CDR1 is GTSNPN and CDR2 SVGIG (reference sequence). The CDR3 loop spans 15 amino acids. As originally analysed: Nucleated cell number was recorded as an estimate derived from reference gene primer amplification. Sequenced by immunoSEQ multiplex PCR; TCRdb stores in-frame clones only, minus some. D and trimming come from the DNA, and the V and J calls and clone size come from that table. The sample consists of some 180,000 clones, roughly 76% of them appearing once.

The sequenced sample was peripheral blood. This chain connects TRBV30 to TRBJ2-5, with 7 bases that match TRBD2. This receptor was obtained from a woman aged 40 to 50 with COVID-19, enrolled during active disease. CDR3: CAWSVGTISQETQYF. For the CDR3, the DNA is TGTGCCTGGAGTGTAGGGACTATCTCCCAAGAGACCCAGTACTTC.